This T cell receptor (beta chain) was captured by sequencing in a study of blood T cell repertoires in COVID-19. Study as a whole: The United States, Italy and Spain were the sources of the acute and convalescent COVID-19 samples.

Germline CDR1 SQVTM, CDR2 ANQGSEA. The CDR3 loop spans 14 amino acids. Trimming stripped 0 bases from V and 1 base from J, with 9 bases between. Per the authors' pipeline: Scientists estimated how many nucleated cells there were by amplifying reference gene primers. Some clones are missing from TCRdb's copy, which holds only in-frame ones; the method was immunoSEQ multiplex PCR. D and trimming were read from the DNA, whereas the V and J calls and clone size are those reported in that table. Altogether about 110,000 clones are present, around 83% being singletons, with the ten largest covering 5.5%. The chain uses TRBV29-1 and TRBJ1-2; D not certain. The clonotype originates from a woman aged 55-70 years with COVID-19, enrolled during active disease. Sequences were obtained from peripheral blood. Written as DNA, the CDR3 is TGCAGCGTTGAAGAGGAGGGCAGTAACTATGGCTACACCTTC. It specifies CSVEEEGSNYGYTF.